This TCR beta chain originates from a study of T cells in localized non-small cell lung cancer. Assay: immunoSEQ multiplex PCR; the TCRdb copy retains only in-frame clones and omits some. Here the sample spans tens of thousands of clones, roughly 79% being singletons. V shed 4 bases, J shed 6 bases, and the junction held 15 bases outside the gene matches. Germline loops: CDR1 KGHSH, CDR2 LQKENI. The CDR3 totals 18 residues. The V and J genes are TRBV18 and TRBJ2-7, with 13 bases matching TRBD2. The input for sequencing was PBMCs, taken before any cancer treatment. The clonotype was recovered from a man between 40 and 75 years old with stage II lung adenocarcinoma. The CDR3 DNA sequence: TGTGCCAGCTCACGACTGGCCCCTACTAGCGGGAGGGCAGCCGAGCAGTACTTC. Protein sequence: CASSRLAPTSGRAAEQYF.